The entry that follows covers one T cell receptor (beta chain) sequence. The data derive from a study of blood T cell repertoires in COVID-19. Overall study context: Both acute and convalescent COVID-19 samples were obtained from the United States, Italy and Spain. PBMCs, B-cell-depleted T cells, or T cells provided the cDNA or gDNA that made up the material.

Trimming removed 2 bases from V and 0 bases from J, with 10 bases in between. There are 16 residues in the CDR3. Germline V gene data show CDR1 as SNHLY and CDR2 as FYNNEI. Authors' processing steps: The assay estimated nucleated cells by amplifying reference gene primers. TCRdb's copy holds only in-frame clones and misses some; the assay was immunoSEQ multiplex PCR. V, J and clone size derive from that table, while D and trimming were established from the DNA sequence. This table has about 76,000 clones, about 83% appearing once. This receptor was identified in a man younger than 45 with acute or convalescent COVID-19. The sequenced sample consisted of peripheral blood. The chain carries TRBV2 and TRBJ1-4; maybe TRBD1 (6 bases). The chain's CDR3 is CASSEPGDATNEKLFF. DNA of the CDR3: TGTGCCAGCAGTGAACCAGGGGATGCAACTAATGAAAAACTGTTTTTT.